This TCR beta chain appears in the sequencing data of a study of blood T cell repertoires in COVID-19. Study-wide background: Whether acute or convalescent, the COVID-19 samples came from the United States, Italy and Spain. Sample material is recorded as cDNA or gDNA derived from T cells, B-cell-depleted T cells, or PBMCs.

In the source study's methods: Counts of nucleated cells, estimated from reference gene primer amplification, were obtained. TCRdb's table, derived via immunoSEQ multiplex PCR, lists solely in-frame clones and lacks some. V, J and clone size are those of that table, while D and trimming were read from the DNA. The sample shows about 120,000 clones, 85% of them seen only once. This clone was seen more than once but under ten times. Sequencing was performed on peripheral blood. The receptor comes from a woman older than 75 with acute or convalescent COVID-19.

In DNA form, the CDR3 reads TGTGCCAGCAGCGATCAGGTTAATCAGCCCCAGCATTTT. It codes for CASSDQVNQPQHF. This chain uses TRBV7-3 with TRBJ1-5; D call uncertain. Germline CDR1 and CDR2: SGHTA and FQGTGA. Trimming removed 5 bases from V and 4 bases from J, with 9 bases in between. There are 13 residues in the CDR3.